The 13 T cell receptor beta chains listed next were all sequenced from one sample in a study of response to subunit inactivated influenza vaccine. TCRdb ran MiXCR on the RT-PCR reads and lists one entry per CDR3 protein. In the table there are some 550,000 distinct CDR3 sequences, less than 25% of which are singletons. In addition, the sample was reused for a study of T cells expressing NK-cell markers. As that report states: It was by 5'RACE template switching with UMIs that TCR beta cDNA was made.

Material: CD4+ T cells sorted from PBMCs, obtained 11 to 12 days after vaccination. The receptors here all came from a man aged 50-60 years who received an inactivated influenza vaccine.

This chain joins TRBV6-1 and TRBJ2-7, with TRBD2 matching over 8 bases. V lost 5 bases, J lost 0 bases, and 6 bases stayed unmatched. The CDR3 consists of 15 residues. Per the germline V gene, CDR1 is MNHNS and CDR2 is SASEGT. The chain's CDR3 is CASSPRGAHSYEQYF. In DNA, the CDR3 is TGTGCCAGCAGTCCGCGGGGGGCTCACTCCTACGAGCAGTACTTC.

This clonotype was observed many times. The chain is built from TRBV6-1 and TRBJ2-3; 8 bases are shared with TRBD1. V lost 4 bases to trimming and J lost 1 base; unmatched junction nucleotides: 10. The length of the CDR3 is 17 residues. Germline CDR1 MNHNS, CDR2 SASEGT. The DNA for the CDR3 is TGTGCCAGCAGTGCGCCGACAGGGGCCCTTGGCACAGATACGCAGTATTTT. Translation gives CASSAPTGALGTDTQYF.

This clonotype was observed many times. The chain links TRBV5-6 to TRBJ1-5, with 7 positions matching TRBD1. Germline assignment: CDR1 SGHDT and CDR2 YYEEEE. This CDR3 has 14 residues. Trimming removed 6 bases from V and 5 bases from J; junction bases left unmatched: 8. This CDR3 is CASNNRDRDQPQHF. CDR3 in DNA: TGTGCCAGCAACAACCGGGACAGAGATCAGCCCCAGCATTTT.

There are a few counts of this clonotype. This rearrangement joins TRBV15 to TRBJ1-5; D is unresolved. Germline lookup yields CDR1 LNHNV and CDR2 YYDKDF (reference sequence). V shed 1 base and J shed 0 bases, with 7 bases lying between them. The CDR3 runs 15 residues. CDR3 amino acids: CATSRGTDSNQPQHF. The CDR3 DNA reads as TGTGCCACCAGCAGAGGGACGGATAGCAATCAGCCCCAGCATTTT.

This clonotype was seen a handful of times. The chain is built from TRBV5-1 and TRBJ2-1; the D gene is possibly TRBD2 (6 bases). Per the germline V gene, CDR1 is SGHRS and CDR2 is YFSETQ. This CDR3 comprises 12 residues. The V end was cut by 2 bases, the J end by 9 bases, with 9 bases between. CDR3 sequence: CASSFGGGEQFF. The CDR3 coding sequence is TGCGCCAGCAGCTTCGGGGGAGGTGAGCAGTTCTTC.

There are many counts of this clonotype. The chain uses TRBV6-1 and TRBJ2-1; D may correspond to TRBD1 or TRBD2 (5 bases each). The CDR3 spans 12 residues. Germline CDR1 is MNHNS and CDR2 is SASEGT. Trimming cost V 2 bases and J 15 bases, with 14 bases left between them. The CDR3 here is CASSEFLGASFF. CDR3 sequence (DNA): TGTGCCAGCAGTGAATTCCTCGGGGCGTCGTTCTTC.

The CDR3 loop is CSVDGGNTDTQYF. CDR3 in DNA: TGCAGCGTTGACGGGGGAAACACAGATACGCAGTATTTT. The rearrangement joins TRBV29-1 to TRBJ2-3, with D possibly matching TRBD2 (6 bases). Germline V gene lookup returns CDR1 SQVTM and CDR2 ANQGSEA. The germline V and J ends were trimmed by 3 bases and 2 bases, with 9 bases remaining between them. This CDR3 spans 13 amino acids.

This clonotype was observed a handful of times. This chain uses TRBV7-9 with TRBJ2-1, with 8 bases fitting TRBD2. V was pared by 1 base and J by 6 bases, with 5 bases of the junction left unmatched. The CDR3 loop spans 15 amino acids. Germline V CDR1 and CDR2: SEHNR, FQNEAQ (reference sequence). CDR3: CASSLDGTSVNEQFF. CDR3 in DNA: TGTGCCAGCAGCTTAGACGGGACTAGTGTCAATGAGCAGTTCTTC. Full variable domain (remainder filled in from reference TRBV7-9 and TRBJ2-1): DTGVSQNPRHKITKRGQNVTFRCDPISEHNRLYWYRQTLGQGPEFLTYFQNEAQLEKSRLLSDRFSAERPKGSFSTLEIQRTEQGDSAMYLCASSLDGTSVNEQFFGPGTRLTVL.

This clonotype was counted a few times. J is TRBJ1-5 and V is TRBV5-1, with D possibly being TRBD1 (5 bases). CDR3 length: 15 amino acids. Trimming took 3 bases from V and 8 from J, leaving 18 bases between them. Per germline, CDR1 SGHRS and CDR2 YFSETQ. In DNA, the CDR3 is TGCGCCAGCAGCTCCACAGGCCAATTCTTTGAGCCCCAGCATTTT. It codes for CASSSTGQFFEPQHF. Combining the CDR3 with reference TRBV5-1 and TRBJ1-5 gives the whole variable domain KAGVTQTPRYLIKTRGQQVTLSCSPISGHRSVSWYQQTPGQGLQFLFEYFSETQRNKGNFPGRFSGRQFSNSRSEMNVSTLELGDSALYLCASSSTGQFFEPQHFGDGTRLSIL.

The chain links TRBV5-1 to TRBJ2-5, with TRBD2 identical over 11 bases. The CDR3 contains 13 residues. Germline loops: CDR1 SGHRS, CDR2 YFSETQ. V shed 6 bases, J shed 5 bases, and the junction held 3 bases outside the gene matches. In DNA, the CDR3 is TGCGCCAGCACCATAGCGGGGGGGGAGACCCAGTACTTC. Its translation: CASTIAGGETQYF.

The chain links TRBV11-2 to TRBJ2-7; TRBD1 matches at 9 bases. The CDR3 length is 15 residues. Germline assignment: CDR1 SGHAT and CDR2 FQNNGV. J lost 5 bases, V lost 5 bases, and 10 bases had no gene match. CDR3 region: CASSHTGTGPNEQYF. The CDR3 nucleotides are TGTGCCAGCAGCCATACCGGGACAGGGCCCAACGAGCAGTACTTC.

The sample holds a few counts of this clonotype. The gene calls are TRBV20-1 and TRBJ2-3; TRBD2 agrees at 7 bases. From germline, CDR1 is DFQATT and CDR2 SNEGSKA (reference sequence). The CDR3 spans 15 residues. J gave up 5 bases and V 0 bases, and 8 bases lay outside the gene matches. CDR3 DNA sequence: TGCAGTGCTAGAGAGCGGGGGTCATTTAAAGATACGCAGTATTTT. It encodes CSARERGSFKDTQYF.

This clonotype came up a few times. The chain couples TRBV12-3 or TRBV12-4 to TRBJ2-7; a possible D gene is TRBD1 (6 bases). The CDR3 has 13 amino acids. Trimming cost V 6 bases and J 4 bases, with 13 bases left between them. CDR3 loop: CASSWEQGYEQYF. The CDR3 DNA reads TGTGCCAGCAGCTGGGAACAGGGATACGAGCAGTACTTC.